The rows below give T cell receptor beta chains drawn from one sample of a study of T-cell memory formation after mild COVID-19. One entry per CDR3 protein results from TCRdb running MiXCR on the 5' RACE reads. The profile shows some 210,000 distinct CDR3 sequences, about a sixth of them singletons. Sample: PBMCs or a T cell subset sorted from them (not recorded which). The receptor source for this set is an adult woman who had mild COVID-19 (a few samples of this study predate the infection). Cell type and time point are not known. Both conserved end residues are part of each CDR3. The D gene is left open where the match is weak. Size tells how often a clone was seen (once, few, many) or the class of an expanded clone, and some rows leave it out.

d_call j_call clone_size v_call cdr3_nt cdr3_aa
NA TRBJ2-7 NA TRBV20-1 TGCAGTGCTAGACCGGGACGGGTGGACTACGAGCAGTACTTC CSARPGRVDYEQYF
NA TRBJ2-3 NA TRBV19 TGTGCCAGTAGTATTGGAGGACACACAGATACGCAGTATTTT CASSIGGHTDTQYF
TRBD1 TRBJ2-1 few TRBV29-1 TGCAGCGCAGCCCGGGACAGGGGCAACCGCGAGCAGTTCTTC CSAARDRGNREQFF
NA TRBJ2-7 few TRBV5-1 TGCGCCAGCAGCTTGGCCGCGGCAGGGGCTGCCTACGAGCAGTACTTC CASSLAAAGAAYEQYF
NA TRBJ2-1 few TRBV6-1 TGTGCCAGCAGACGGGTGGCATCCTACAATGAGCAGTTCTTC CASRRVASYNEQFF
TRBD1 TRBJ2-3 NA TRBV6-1 TGTGCCAGCAGTGAAGGTCCAGGGGGCTTTGAGGGCGATACGCAGTATTTT CASSEGPGGFEGDTQYF
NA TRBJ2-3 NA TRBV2 TGTGCCAGCAGTGGCGGAGATACGCAGTATTTT CASSGGDTQYF
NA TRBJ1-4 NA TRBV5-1 TGCGCCAGCAGCCGAGAAGTGGATGAAAAACTGTTTTTT CASSREVDEKLFF
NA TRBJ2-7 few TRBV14 TGTGCCAGCAGCCGTAACAGGGTCTACGAGCAGTACTTC CASSRNRVYEQYF
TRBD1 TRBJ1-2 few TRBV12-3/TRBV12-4 TGTGCCAGCAGTCCTGGGACAGGGGGCTATGGCTACACCTTC CASSPGTGGYGYTF
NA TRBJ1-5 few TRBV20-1 TGCAGTGCTAGTCCCCGGGTCAATCAGCCCCAGCATTTT CSASPRVNQPQHF
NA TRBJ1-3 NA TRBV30 TGTGCCTGGAGTGTAGTTGAAAACACCATATATTTT CAWSVVENTIYF
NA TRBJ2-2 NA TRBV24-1 TGTGCCACCAGTGACCCCAAGACGGAATATTTGAACACCGGGGAGCTGTTTTTT CATSDPKTEYLNTGELFF
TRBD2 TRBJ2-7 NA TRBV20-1 TGCAGTGCTAGAGATGGCCAGCGGGGGGCCTACGAGCAGTACTTC CSARDGQRGAYEQYF
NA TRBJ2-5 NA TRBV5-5 TGTGCCAGCACCCCAGAGTGGGTCCAAGAGACCCAGTACTTC CASTPEWVQETQYF
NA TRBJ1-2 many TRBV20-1 TGCAGTGCTAGAGATGGTCGGTCAACGGGGGGCTACACCTTC CSARDGRSTGGYTF